This T cell receptor beta chain was sequenced during a study of blood T cell repertoires in COVID-19. On the study more broadly: The United States, Italy and Spain supplied acute and convalescent COVID-19 samples. The analysed material was cDNA or gDNA that came from T cells, B-cell-depleted T cells, or PBMCs.

The CDR3 contains 16 residues. Germline V gene lookup returns CDR1 MDHEN and CDR2 SYDVKM. The V segment lost 8 bases and the J segment 0 bases; nucleotides outside the gene matches: 11. The authors' processing: Reference gene primer amplification yielded estimated nucleated cell counts. Assay: immunoSEQ multiplex PCR; the TCRdb copy retains only in-frame clones and omits some. V and J calls and clone size are those listed in that table; D and trimming were worked out from the DNA. The sample records about 250,000 clones, approximately 90% being singletons. The chain employs TRBV28 and TRBJ2-3; TRBD2 aligns across 7 bases. The source is a man aged 18 to 29 with active or convalescent COVID-19. Sequencing used peripheral blood. The CDR3 DNA is TGTGCCAGCCGATTGGGGGGGTCAACTAGCACAGATACGCAGTATTTT. Translating it yields CASRLGGSTSTDTQYF.